These 16 T cell receptor beta chains were all obtained from the same sample, sequenced in a study of cytomegalovirus exposure and HLA in healthy donors. The primer mix had 60 Vbeta and 13 Jbeta primers. Sequencing was performed with immunoSEQ multiplex PCR; in TCRdb, only in-frame clones are kept and a portion is missing. The table has about 150,000 clones, about three quarters seen once. What was sequenced was PBMCs. The receptor set was obtained from a man aged 35 to 55 in good health and CMV-seropositive.

This clone was counted a few times. The genes are TRBV2 and TRBJ2-5, with D possibly being TRBD2 (5 bases). This CDR3 has 12 amino acids. V lost 7 bases to trimming and J lost 5 bases, with 11 bases between them. In germline, CDR1 is SNHLY, CDR2 FYNNEI. CDR3 sequence: CASMVGGETQYF. In DNA, the CDR3 is TGTGCCAGCATGGTCGGCGGGGAGACCCAGTACTTC. Full variable domain (rest looked up from reference TRBV2 and TRBJ2-5): EPEVTQTPSHQVTQMGQEVILRCVPISNHLYFYWYRQILGQKVEFLVSFYNNEISEKSEIFDDQFSVERPDGSNFTLKIRSTKLEDSAMYFCASMVGGETQYFGPGTRLLVL.

The rearrangement joins TRBV28 to TRBJ2-3, with 8 bases lining up with TRBD1. The V gene's germline CDR1 is MDHEN and CDR2 SYDVKM. The V gene end was trimmed by 4 bases and the J gene end by 2 bases; junction bases not matched to a gene: 5. The CDR3 extends over 15 amino acids. The CDR3 sequence: CASSWGQATTDTQYF. In DNA form, the CDR3 reads TGTGCCAGCAGTTGGGGACAGGCCACCACAGATACGCAGTATTTT.

The chain couples TRBV10-1 to TRBJ2-1; 9 bases are a match to TRBD2. This CDR3 is built from 14 residues. CDR1 is WNHNN, CDR2 SYGVQD, per germline (reference sequence). Trimming removed 5 bases from V and 4 bases from J; junction bases left unmatched: 3. CDR3 region: CASSKAGGYNEQFF. CDR3 nucleotide sequence: TGCGCCAGCAGTAAGGCGGGAGGGTACAATGAGCAGTTCTTC.

This clone has a single count. The CDR3 coding sequence is TGTGCCAGCAGTCCCCGGGGGGGGACTGAAGCTTTCTTT. As protein: CASSPRGGTEAFF. V usage is TRBV28 and J usage is TRBJ1-1; possibly TRBD1 for D (5 bases). The V gene's germline CDR1 is MDHEN and CDR2 SYDVKM. The CDR3 consists of 13 residues. V dropped 5 bases and J dropped 5 bases, with 12 bases sitting between them.

J is TRBJ2-7 and V is TRBV28; D uncertain. Between the trimmed V and J ends, which lost 8 bases and 0 bases, there was a span of 8 bases. Germline V CDR1 and CDR2: MDHEN, SYDVKM. The CDR3 is made up of 12 amino acids. Here the CDR3 reads CASSRPSYEQYF. Here the CDR3 DNA reads TGTGCCAGCTCGCGTCCCTCCTACGAGCAGTACTTC.

The chain couples TRBV4-1 to TRBJ2-3; no firm D call. This CDR3 region has 16 residues. The V gene's germline CDR1 is MGHRA and CDR2 YSYEKL. V dropped 0 bases and J dropped 3 bases, with 13 bases sitting between them. The CDR3 coding sequence is TGCGCCAGCAGCCAAGAACGGGTCAGTAGGACAGATACGCAGTATTTT. Amino acid sequence: CASSQERVSRTDTQYF.

The CDR3 DNA reads as TGTGCCAGCAGCTTAGCTCAGGGTGGCACTGAAGCTTTCTTT. Its translation is CASSLAQGGTEAFF. The rearrangement joins TRBV7-9 to TRBJ1-1; TRBD1 is a possible D gene (5 bases). Germline CDR1 SEHNR, CDR2 FQNEAQ (reference sequence). Trimming left V 0 bases short and J 4 bases short, with 9 bases between. CDR3 length: 14 residues.

This rearrangement joins TRBV6-1 to TRBJ1-4; 10 nucleotides agree with TRBD1. The ends lost 6 bases at V and 6 bases at J; junction bases unmatched: 1. There are 13 residues in the CDR3. Germline assignment: CDR1 MNHNS and CDR2 SASEGT. CDR3 sequence: CASRGTGDEKLFF. The CDR3, as DNA: TGTGCCAGCAGGGGGACAGGGGATGAAAAACTGTTTTTT.

This rearrangement joins TRBV11-2 to TRBJ2-5; D possibly corresponds to TRBD2 (5 bases). Germline lookup yields CDR1 SGHAT and CDR2 FQNNGV. The CDR3 is 13 residues long. V lost 5 bases and J 5 bases, leaving 12 bases between the germline ends. The CDR3 region has the DNA TGTGCCAGCAGCCCCCGATGGGAGGAGACCCAGTACTTC. Its translation is CASSPRWEETQYF.

The chain carries TRBV9 and TRBJ2-1; 11 bases line up with TRBD2. This CDR3 contains 15 residues. The V gene's germline CDR1 is SGDLS and CDR2 YYNGEE. V dropped 3 bases and J dropped 4; count of bases not matched to a gene: 3. CDR3 loop: CASSEGLAEYNEQFF. For the CDR3, the DNA is TGTGCCAGCAGCGAGGGACTAGCGGAGTACAATGAGCAGTTCTTC.

The V call is TRBV30, the J call TRBJ1-3; D is undetermined. V lost 5 bases to trimming and J lost 0 bases, with 11 bases between them. The CDR3 loop spans 14 amino acids. CDR1 and CDR2 from the germline V gene are GTSNPN and SVGIG (reference sequence). The CDR3 nucleotides are TGTGCCTGGTCGTTTACTTCCTCTGGAAACACCATATATTTT. Amino acid sequence: CAWSFTSSGNTIYF.

This chain joins TRBV19 and TRBJ2-3; TRBD1 is a possible D gene (7 bases). The V gene's germline CDR1 is LNHDA and CDR2 SQIVND (reference sequence). V shed 6 bases and J shed 3 bases, with 13 bases lying between them. The CDR3 covers 14 residues. The CDR3 loop is CASSIRGVTDTQYF. DNA for the CDR3: TGTGCCAGTAGCATCAGGGGGGTGACAGATACGCAGTATTTT.

This clone was seen a few times. The V gene is TRBV2, the J gene TRBJ2-5; possible D gene TRBD2, 5 bases. Deletions cut 8 bases from V and 5 bases from J, with 18 bases between. The CDR3 is made up of 14 amino acids. Germline V CDR1 and CDR2: SNHLY, FYNNEI. The CDR3 reads CASGVATSGETQYF. CDR3 DNA sequence: TGTGCCAGCGGGGTGGCAACCTCGGGGGAGACCCAGTACTTC.

The genes are TRBV7-8 and TRBJ2-5; no firm D call. CDR1 is SGHVS, CDR2 FQNEAQ, per germline. CDR3 size: 14 residues. The V end was cut by 4 bases, the J end by 4 bases, with 13 bases between. The CDR3 reads CASSSPGLLETQYF. The CDR3 nucleotides read TGTGCCAGCAGCTCCCCCGGGTTGTTAGAGACCCAGTACTTC.

The chain combines TRBV5-4 with TRBJ1-2; unclear D gene. In germline, CDR1 is SGHNT, CDR2 YYREEE (reference sequence). V lost 3 bases and J lost 5, with 5 bases in between. The CDR3 sequence is 11 residues long. Here the CDR3 DNA reads TGTGCCAGCAGCTCCAATTATGGCTACACCTTC. Its translation: CASSSNYGYTF.

The rearrangement uses TRBV5-1 and TRBJ2-5, with 10 positions matching TRBD2. This CDR3 contains 16 residues. V shed 2 bases, J shed 2 bases, and the junction held 6 bases outside the gene matches. Germline V gene data show CDR1 as SGHRS and CDR2 as YFSETQ. CDR3 protein: CASSFLQGLAQETQYF. The DNA of the CDR3 is TGCGCCAGCAGCTTCCTTCAGGGACTAGCGCAAGAGACCCAGTACTTC.